The T cell receptor beta chain described here comes from a study of shared clonotypes between healthy human individuals. Trimming left V 5 bases short and J 1 base short, with 11 bases between. Per the germline V gene, CDR1 is MNHEY and CDR2 is SVGAGI. The CDR3 runs to 14 residues. Clones were read by immunoSEQ multiplex PCR, and TCRdb kept only the in-frame ones, dropping some. The repertoire consists of 1.6 million or so clones, with roughly 96% occurring once and the leading ten covering about 1%. V and J are TRBV6-5 and TRBJ1-1; tentatively, D is TRBD1 (5 bases). This sequence was found in a man younger than 40 in good health. Sequences were obtained from naive CD4+ T cells sorted from blood. Subset in this sample: CD45RA+ positively selected. The chain's CDR3 is CASSRDPANTEAFF. The DNA for the CDR3 is TGTGCCAGCAGTCGGGACCCAGCGAACACTGAAGCTTTCTTT.